One T cell receptor beta chain is described in this entry. The record originates from a study of blood T cell repertoires in COVID-19. Study-level information: From the United States, Italy and Spain came samples of acute and convalescent COVID-19.

The table came from immunoSEQ multiplex PCR; TCRdb's copy has only in-frame clones and leaves some out. The sample has about 280,000 clones; roughly 80% are singletons. Germline V gives CDR1 DFQATT, CDR2 SNEGSKA (reference sequence). The CDR3 runs to 11 residues. Trimming removed 5 bases at V and 4 bases at J, with 8 bases between. Cohort placement rested on clinical history that participants reported themselves. Exposed volunteers were people who met a COVID-19 case within 2 weeks before study entry. Sequenced material: PBMCs or T cells enriched from blood (not recorded which). This clonotype originated in a man between 35 and 55 years old who had been exposed to COVID-19. The rearrangement links TRBV20-1 to TRBJ1-2; D may be TRBD1 (6 bases). The CDR3 region is CSALQGYGYTF. The CDR3 nucleotides are TGCAGTGCTCTACAGGGCTATGGCTACACCTTC.